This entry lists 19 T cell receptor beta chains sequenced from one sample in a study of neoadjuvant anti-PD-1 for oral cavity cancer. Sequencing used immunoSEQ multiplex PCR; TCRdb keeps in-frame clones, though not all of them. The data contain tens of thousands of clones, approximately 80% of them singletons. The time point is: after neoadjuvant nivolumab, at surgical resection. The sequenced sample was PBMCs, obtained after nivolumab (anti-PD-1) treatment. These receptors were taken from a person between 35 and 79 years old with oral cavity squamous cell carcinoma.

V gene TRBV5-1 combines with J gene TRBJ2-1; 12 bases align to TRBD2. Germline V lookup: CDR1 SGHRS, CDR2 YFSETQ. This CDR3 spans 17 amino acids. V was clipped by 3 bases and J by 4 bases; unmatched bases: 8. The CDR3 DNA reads TGCGCCAGCAGCTGGGGGTTGACTAGCGGGGGTTACAATGAGCAGTTCTTC. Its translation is CASSWGLTSGGYNEQFF.

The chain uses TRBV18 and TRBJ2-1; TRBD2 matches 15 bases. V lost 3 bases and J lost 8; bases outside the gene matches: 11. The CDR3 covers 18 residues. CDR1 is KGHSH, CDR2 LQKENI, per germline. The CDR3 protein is CASSPRTSGRAVYDEQFF. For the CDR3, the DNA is TGTGCCAGCTCACCCCGGACTAGCGGGAGGGCCGTTTATGATGAGCAGTTCTTC.

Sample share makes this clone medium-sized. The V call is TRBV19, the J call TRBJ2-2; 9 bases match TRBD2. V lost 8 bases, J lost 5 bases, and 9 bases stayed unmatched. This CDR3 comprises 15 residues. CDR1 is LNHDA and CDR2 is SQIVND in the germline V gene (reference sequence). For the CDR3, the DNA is TGTGCCAGTTATGAAGCGGGAGGATCGACCGGGGAGCTGTTTTTT. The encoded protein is CASYEAGGSTGELFF.

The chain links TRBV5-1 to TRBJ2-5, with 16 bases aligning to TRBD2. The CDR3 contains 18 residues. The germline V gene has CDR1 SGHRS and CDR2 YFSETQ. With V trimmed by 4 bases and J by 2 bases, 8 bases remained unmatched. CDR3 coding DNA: TGCGCCAGCAGCCCTGGGACTAGCGGGGGGGTCCTTCAAGAGACCCAGTACTTC. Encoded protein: CASSPGTSGGVLQETQYF. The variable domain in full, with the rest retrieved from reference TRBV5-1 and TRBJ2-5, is KAGVTQTPRYLIKTRGQQVTLSCSPISGHRSVSWYQQTPGQGLQFLFEYFSETQRNKGNFPGRFSGRQFSNSRSEMNVSTLELGDSALYLCASSPGTSGGVLQETQYFGPGTRLLVL.

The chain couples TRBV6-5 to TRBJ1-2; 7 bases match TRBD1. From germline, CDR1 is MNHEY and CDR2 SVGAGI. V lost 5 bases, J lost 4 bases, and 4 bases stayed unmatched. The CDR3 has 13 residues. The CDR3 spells CASSDRDSYGYTF. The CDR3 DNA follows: TGTGCCAGCAGTGACCGGGACAGCTATGGCTACACCTTC.

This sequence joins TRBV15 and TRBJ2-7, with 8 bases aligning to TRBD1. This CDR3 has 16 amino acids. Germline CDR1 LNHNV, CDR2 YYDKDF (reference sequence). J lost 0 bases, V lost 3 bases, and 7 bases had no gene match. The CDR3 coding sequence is TGTGCCACCAGCAGGGCAGGGGGCTCTGGCTCCTACGAGCAGTACTTC. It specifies CATSRAGGSGSYEQYF.

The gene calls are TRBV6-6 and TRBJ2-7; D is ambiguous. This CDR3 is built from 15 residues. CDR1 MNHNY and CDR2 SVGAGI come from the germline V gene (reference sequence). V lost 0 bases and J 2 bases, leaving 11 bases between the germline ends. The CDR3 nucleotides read TGTGCCAGCAGTTACTCGAAGGTTGGGGCCTACGAGCAGTACTTC. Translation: CASSYSKVGAYEQYF.

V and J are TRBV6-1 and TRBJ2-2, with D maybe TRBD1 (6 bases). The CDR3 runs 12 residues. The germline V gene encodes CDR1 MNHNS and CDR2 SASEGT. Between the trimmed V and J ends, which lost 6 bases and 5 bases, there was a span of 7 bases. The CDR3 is CASRTGTGELFF. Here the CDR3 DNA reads TGTGCCAGCAGGACAGGTACCGGGGAGCTGTTTTTT.

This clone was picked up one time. CDR3 sequence: CASSLAQGGKSPLHF. The CDR3 bases are TGTGCCAGCAGCTTAGCGCAGGGGGGTAAATCACCCCTCCACTTT. This rearrangement joins TRBV7-2 to TRBJ1-6; TRBD1 agrees at 7 bases. The CDR3 spans 15 residues. J lost 10 bases, V lost 0 bases, and 6 bases had no gene match. The germline gives CDR1 SGHTA, CDR2 FQGNSA.

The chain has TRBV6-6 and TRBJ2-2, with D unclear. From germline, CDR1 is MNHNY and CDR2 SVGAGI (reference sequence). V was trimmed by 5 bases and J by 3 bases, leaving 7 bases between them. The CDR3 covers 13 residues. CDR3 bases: TGTGCCAGCAGTCCCTCGGACACCGGGGAGCTGTTTTTT. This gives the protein CASSPSDTGELFF.

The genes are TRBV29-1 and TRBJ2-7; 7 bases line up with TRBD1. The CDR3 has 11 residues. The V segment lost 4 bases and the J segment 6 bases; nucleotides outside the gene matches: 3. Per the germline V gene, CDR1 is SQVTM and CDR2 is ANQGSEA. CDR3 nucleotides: TGCAGCGTTGGCCGGGACAGCGAGCAGTACTTC. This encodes CSVGRDSEQYF.

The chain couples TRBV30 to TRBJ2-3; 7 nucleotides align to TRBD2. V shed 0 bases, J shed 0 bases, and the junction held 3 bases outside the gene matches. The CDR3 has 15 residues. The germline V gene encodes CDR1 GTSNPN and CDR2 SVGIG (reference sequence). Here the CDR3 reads CAWSVGAGSTDTQYF. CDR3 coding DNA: TGTGCCTGGAGTGTGGGAGCGGGAAGCACAGATACGCAGTATTTT.

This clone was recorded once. CDR3 region: CASSAEDRGNYGYTF. The CDR3 coding sequence is TGTGCCAGCAGCGCAGAGGACAGGGGAAACTATGGCTACACCTTC. This chain links TRBV9 with TRBJ1-2, with 9 bases fitting TRBD1. Per the germline V gene, CDR1 is SGDLS and CDR2 is YYNGEE. Losses at the gene ends were 3 bases for V and 2 bases for J; bases not matched to a gene: 5. This CDR3 spans 15 amino acids.

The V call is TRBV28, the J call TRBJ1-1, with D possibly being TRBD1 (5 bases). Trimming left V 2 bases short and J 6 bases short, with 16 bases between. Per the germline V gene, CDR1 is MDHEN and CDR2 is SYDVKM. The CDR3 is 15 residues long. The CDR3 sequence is CASSLRVGRGAEAFF. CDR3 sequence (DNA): TGTGCCAGCAGTTTACGGGTCGGTCGGGGGGCTGAAGCTTTCTTT.

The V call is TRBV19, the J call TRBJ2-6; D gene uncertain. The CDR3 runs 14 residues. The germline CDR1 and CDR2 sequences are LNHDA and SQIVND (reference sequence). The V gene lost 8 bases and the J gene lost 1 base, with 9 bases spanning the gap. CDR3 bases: TGTGCCAGTTCAAAGGCGTCTGGGGCCAACGTCCTGACTTTC. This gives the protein CASSKASGANVLTF.

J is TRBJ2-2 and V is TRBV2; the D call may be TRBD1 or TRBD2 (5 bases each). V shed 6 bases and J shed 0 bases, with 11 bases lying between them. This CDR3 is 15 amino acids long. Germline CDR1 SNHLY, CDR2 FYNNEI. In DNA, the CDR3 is TGTGCCAGCAGAGGGGAGTTGGCGAACACCGGGGAGCTGTTTTTT. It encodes CASRGELANTGELFF. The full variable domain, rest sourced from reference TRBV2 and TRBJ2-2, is EPEVTQTPSHQVTQMGQEVILRCVPISNHLYFYWYRQILGQKVEFLVSFYNNEISEKSEIFDDQFSVERPDGSNFTLKIRSTKLEDSAMYFCASRGELANTGELFFGEGSRLTVL.

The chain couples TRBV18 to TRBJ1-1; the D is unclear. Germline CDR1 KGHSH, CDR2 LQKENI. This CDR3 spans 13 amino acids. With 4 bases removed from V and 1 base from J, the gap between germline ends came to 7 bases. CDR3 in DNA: TGTGCCAGCTCACAGGGAGAGAACACTGAAGCTTTCTTT. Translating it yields CASSQGENTEAFF. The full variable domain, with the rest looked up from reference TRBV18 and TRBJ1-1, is NAGVMQNPRHLVRRRGQEARLRCSPMKGHSHVYWYRQLPEEGLKFMVYLQKENIIDESGMPKERFSAEFPKEGPSILRIQQVVRGDSAAYFCASSQGENTEAFFGQGTRLTVV.

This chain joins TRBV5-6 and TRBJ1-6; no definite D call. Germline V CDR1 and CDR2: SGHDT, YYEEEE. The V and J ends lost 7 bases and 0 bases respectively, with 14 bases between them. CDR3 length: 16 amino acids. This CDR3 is CASVRLESSYNSPLHF. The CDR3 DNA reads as TGTGCCAGCGTTCGGTTGGAGAGCTCCTATAATTCACCCCTCCACTTT. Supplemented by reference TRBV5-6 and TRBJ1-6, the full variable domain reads DAGVTQSPTHLIKTRGQQVTLRCSPKSGHDTVSWYQQALGQGPQFIFQYYEEEERQRGNFPDRFSGHQFPNYSSELNVNALLLGDSALYLCASVRLESSYNSPLHFGNGTRLTVT.

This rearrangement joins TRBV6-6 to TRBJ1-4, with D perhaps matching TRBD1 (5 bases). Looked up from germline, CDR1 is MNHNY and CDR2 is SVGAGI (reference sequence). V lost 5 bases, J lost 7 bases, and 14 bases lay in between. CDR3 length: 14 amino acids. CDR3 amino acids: CASSQGGGSEKLFF. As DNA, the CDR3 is TGTGCCAGCAGTCAGGGTGGAGGTAGTGAAAAACTGTTTTTT.